The source of this T cell receptor beta chain is a study of T-cell reconstitution after alpha-beta-depleted transplantation in children. This clonotype occurred many times. No antigen is known for it. V was clipped by 0 bases and J by 1 base, with 18 bases between them. Germline V gene sequence: CDR1 MNHEY, CDR2 SVGAGI. This CDR3 spans 19 amino acids. The authors prepared the TCRbeta library with unique molecular identifiers. TCRdb independently ran MiXCR on the PCR reads; one entry per CDR3 protein. Found here are around 300,000 distinct CDR3 sequences, more than 9% of them singletons; the top ten hold around 24%. Findings and caveats of the study: T-cell numbers and diversity one year post-transplant derived largely from freshly generated T cells. As was reported, about two months after transplant, alpha-beta T cells came from several hundred expanded graft clones. Some patients' high day-60 TCRbeta diversity was traced to surviving recipient T cells and thymic progenitors.

The starting material was peripheral blood, obtained 180 days after TCRalphabeta/CD19-depleted stem cell transplant. The V gene is TRBV6-5, the J gene TRBJ2-2; TRBD2 might be the D (6 bases). The TCR comes from a male patient aged 2 to 9 who had a stem cell transplant for chronic granulomatous disease, so the T cells may come from the graft donor. The CDR3 nucleotides read TGTGCCAGCAGTTACTCGTACCCAGCCTCGGGACTGAACACCGGGGAGCTGTTTTTT. Protein product: CASSYSYPASGLNTGELFF.